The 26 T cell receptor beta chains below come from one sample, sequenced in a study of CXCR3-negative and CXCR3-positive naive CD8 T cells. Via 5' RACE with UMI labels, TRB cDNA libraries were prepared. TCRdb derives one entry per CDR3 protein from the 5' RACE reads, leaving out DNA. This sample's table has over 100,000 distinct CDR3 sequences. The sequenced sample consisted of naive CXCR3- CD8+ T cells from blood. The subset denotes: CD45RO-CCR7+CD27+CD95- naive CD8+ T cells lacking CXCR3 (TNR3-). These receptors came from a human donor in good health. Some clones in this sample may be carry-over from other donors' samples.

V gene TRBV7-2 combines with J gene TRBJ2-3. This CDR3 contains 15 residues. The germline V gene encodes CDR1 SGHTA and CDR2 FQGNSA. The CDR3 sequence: CASSLRGSRTDTQYF.

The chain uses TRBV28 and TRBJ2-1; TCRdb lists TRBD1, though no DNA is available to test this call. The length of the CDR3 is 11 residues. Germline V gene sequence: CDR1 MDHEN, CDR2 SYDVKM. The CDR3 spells CASGLAPEQFF. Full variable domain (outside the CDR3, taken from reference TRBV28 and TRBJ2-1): DVKVTQSSRYLVKRTGEKVFLECVQDMDHENMFWYRQDPGLGLRLIYFSYDVKMKEKGDIPEGYSVSREKKERFSLILESASTNQTSMYLCASGLAPEQFFGPGTRLTVL.

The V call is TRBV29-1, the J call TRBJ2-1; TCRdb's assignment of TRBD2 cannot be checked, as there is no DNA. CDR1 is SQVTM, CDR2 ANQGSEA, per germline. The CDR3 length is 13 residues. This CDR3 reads CSVGSGSGNEQFF.

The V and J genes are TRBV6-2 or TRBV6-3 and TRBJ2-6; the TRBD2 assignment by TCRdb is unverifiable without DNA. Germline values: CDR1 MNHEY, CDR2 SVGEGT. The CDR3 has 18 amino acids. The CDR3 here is CANKRRGRVPSGANVLTF.

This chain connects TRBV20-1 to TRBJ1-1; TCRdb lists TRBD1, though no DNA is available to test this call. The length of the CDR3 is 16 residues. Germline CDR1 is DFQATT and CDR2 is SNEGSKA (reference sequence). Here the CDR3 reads CSATGQGDSENTEAFF.

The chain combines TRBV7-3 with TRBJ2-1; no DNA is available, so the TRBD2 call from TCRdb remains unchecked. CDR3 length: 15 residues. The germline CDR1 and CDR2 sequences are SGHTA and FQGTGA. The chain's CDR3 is CASSPFEGIDNEQFF. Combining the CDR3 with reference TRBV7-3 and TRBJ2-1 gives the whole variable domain GAGVSQTPSNKVTEKGKYVELRCDPISGHTALYWYRQSLGQGPEFLIYFQGTGAADDSGLPNDRFFAVRPEGSVSTLKIQRTERGDSAVYLCASSPFEGIDNEQFFGPGTRLTVL.

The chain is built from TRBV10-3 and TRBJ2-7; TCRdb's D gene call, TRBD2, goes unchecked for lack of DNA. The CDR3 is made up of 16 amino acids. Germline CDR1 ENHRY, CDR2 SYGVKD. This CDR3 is CAISDPMGTSAYEQYF.

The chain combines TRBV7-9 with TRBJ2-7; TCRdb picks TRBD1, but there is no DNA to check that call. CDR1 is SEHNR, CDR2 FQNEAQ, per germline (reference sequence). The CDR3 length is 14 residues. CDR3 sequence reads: CASSSNTGQYEQYF.

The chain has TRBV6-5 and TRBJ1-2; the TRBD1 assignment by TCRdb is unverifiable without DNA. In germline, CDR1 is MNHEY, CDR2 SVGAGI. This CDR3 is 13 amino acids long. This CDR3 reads CASSRWGQYGYTF.

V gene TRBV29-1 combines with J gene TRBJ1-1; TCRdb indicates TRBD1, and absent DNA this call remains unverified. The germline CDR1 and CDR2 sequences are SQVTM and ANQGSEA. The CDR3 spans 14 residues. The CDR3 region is CSGGDRGLDTEAFF. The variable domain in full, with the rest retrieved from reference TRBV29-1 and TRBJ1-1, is SAVISQKPSRDICQRGTSLTIQCQVDSQVTMMFWYRQQPGQSLTLIATANQGSEATYESGFVIDKFPISRPNLTFSTLTVSNMSPEDSSIYLCSGGDRGLDTEAFFGQGTRLTVV.

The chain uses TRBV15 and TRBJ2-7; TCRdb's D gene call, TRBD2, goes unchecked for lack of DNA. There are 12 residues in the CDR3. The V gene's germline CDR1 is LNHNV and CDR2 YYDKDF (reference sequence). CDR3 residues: CATSAEGYEQYF.

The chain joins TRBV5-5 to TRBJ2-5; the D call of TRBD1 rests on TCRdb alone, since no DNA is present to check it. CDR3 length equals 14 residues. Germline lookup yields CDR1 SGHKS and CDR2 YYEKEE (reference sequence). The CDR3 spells CASSLDRLQETQYF.

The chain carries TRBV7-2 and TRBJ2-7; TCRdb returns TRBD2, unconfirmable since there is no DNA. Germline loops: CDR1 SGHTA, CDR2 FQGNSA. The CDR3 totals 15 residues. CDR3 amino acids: CASSLVGRDPYEQYF.

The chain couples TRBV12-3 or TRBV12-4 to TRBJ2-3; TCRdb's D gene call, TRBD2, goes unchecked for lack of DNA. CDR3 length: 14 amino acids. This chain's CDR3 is CASSYGIDVNTQYF.

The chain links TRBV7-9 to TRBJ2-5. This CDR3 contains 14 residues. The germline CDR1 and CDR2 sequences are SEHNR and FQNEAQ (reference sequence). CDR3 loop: CASSLGVNMETQYF.

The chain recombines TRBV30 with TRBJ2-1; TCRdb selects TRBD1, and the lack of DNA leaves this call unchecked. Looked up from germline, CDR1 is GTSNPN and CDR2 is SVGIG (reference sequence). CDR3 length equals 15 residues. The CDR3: CAWSRRGQGPDEQFF.

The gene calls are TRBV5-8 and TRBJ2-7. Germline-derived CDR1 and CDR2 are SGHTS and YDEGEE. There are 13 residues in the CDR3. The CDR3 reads CASSLEKSYEQYF.

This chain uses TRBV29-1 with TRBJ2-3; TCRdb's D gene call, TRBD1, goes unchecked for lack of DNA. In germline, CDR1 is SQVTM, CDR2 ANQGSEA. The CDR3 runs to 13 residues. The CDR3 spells CSVERGSTDTRYF.

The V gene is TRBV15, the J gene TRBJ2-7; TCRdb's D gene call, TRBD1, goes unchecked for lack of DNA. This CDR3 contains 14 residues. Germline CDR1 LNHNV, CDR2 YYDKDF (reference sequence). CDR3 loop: CATSIKQGIYEQYF.

CDR3: CASRTKSTQYF. The chain combines TRBV12-3 or TRBV12-4 with TRBJ2-5. The CDR3 consists of 11 residues.

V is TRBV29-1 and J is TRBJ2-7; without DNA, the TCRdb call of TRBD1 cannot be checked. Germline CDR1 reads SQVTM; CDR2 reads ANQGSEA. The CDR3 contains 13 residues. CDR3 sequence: CSATTGGKSEQYF.

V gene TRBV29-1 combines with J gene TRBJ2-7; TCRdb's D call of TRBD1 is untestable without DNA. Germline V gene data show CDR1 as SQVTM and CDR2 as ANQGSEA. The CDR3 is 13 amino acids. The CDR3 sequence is CSAYDRASYEQYF.

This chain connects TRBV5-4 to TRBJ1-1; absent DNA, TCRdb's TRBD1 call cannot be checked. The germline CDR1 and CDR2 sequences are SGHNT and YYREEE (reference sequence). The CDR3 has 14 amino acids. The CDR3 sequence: CASSFPGADTEAFF. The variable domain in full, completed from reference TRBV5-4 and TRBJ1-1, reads ETGVTQSPTHLIKTRGQQVTLRCSSQSGHNTVSWYQQALGQGPQFIFQYYREEENGRGNFPPRFSGLQFPNYSSELNVNALELDDSALYLCASSFPGADTEAFFGQGTRLTVV.

The CDR3 here is CASSFFDEQFF. The rearrangement joins TRBV5-6 to TRBJ2-1. The germline CDR1 and CDR2 sequences are SGHDT and YYEEEE. The length of the CDR3 is 11 residues.

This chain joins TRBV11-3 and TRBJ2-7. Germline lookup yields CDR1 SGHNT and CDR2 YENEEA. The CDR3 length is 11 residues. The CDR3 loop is CASSLSDEQYF.

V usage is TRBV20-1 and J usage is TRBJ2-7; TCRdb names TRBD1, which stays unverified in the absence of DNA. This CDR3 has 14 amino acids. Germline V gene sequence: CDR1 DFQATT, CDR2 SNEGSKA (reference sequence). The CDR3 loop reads CSANGGQGAREQYF.